A single T cell receptor (beta chain) is shown here with its context. Its antigen has not been determined. Base qualities are not recorded, but no much larger clone differs from it by a single base. The collaborating institutions used their own protocols to collect whole blood in K2EDTA tubes. For TCRbeta analysis, collaborator samples were shipped as frozen whole blood, as isolated PBMCs, or as DNA extracted from either sample type. This entry comes from a study of blood T cell repertoires in COVID-19 (dated by TCRdb to about 2020). In terms of the full investigation: Samples covering the acute and convalescent phases of COVID-19 were provided by collaborators in the United States, Italy and Spain. Deeply sampled blood TCRbeta repertoires from subjects exposed to, actively infected with, or recovered from COVID-19 were included in the dataset. The repertoires were released in a freely available public database intended as a resource for research on the immune response to SARS-CoV-2. The material from the prospective study consisted of cDNA or gDNA derived from T cells, B-cell-depleted T cells, or PBMCs. Samples came from the ongoing ImmuneRACE study (first 160 participants) plus 1,254 subjects from 6 global collaborators. Where available, HLA class I and class II types were obtained from metadata supplied by the sample provider rather than from assay-based typing. Sample metadata almost always included a de-identified subject ID, COVID-19 status, age in years and sex. What the authors observed across the whole study: The amount of clinical and demographic metadata varied by source and participant and was provided uncurated.

TCRbeta CDR3 regions were amplified from genomic DNA using the immunoSEQ Assay, a bias-controlled multiplex PCR. From the authors' description of their analysis: Within the assay, amplification of reference gene primers was used to estimate how many nucleated cells each sample contained. To quantify the absolute abundance of each unique TCRbeta CDR3 rearrangement, sequence reads were collapsed and filtered. Productive Simpson clonality was computed per sample as the square root of Simpson's diversity index over productive rearrangements. This is the immuneACCESS table as TCRdb keeps it, with only in-frame sequences that have V and J called. A part of the clones is gone; compared with another copy, unresolved V genes explain less than half, and the rest is unexplained. V, J and clone size are taken as reported in that table, and D and trimming were inferred from the DNA itself. The sample table contains about 250,000 clones; only one count was recorded for about 80% of them. The ten largest clones represent more than 7% of the sample.

Sequencing was performed on peripheral blood. The receptor's source is an elderly man with acute or convalescent COVID-19.

The CDR3 sequence is CATSEGDSYGYTF. The DNA sequence is as follows: TGTGCCACCAGTGAAGGGGACAGCTATGGCTACACCTTC. This chain joins TRBV24-1 to TRBJ1-2, and 7 junctional nucleotides match TRBD1. V is pruned by 4 bases and J by 4 bases, leaving 2 bases of the junction without a gene match. The CDR3 spans 13 residues, from the cysteine through the phenylalanine. Solely the CDR3 DNA is kept, with 39 bases framed from the first base. Via the germline V gene, CDR1 is KGHDR and CDR2 SFDVKD.